This T cell receptor beta chain was documented in a study of identifying expanded T cells in peripheral blood. The study's findings and limits: Differentially abundant clones: around 1.2 between replicates, 16.4 at 2 to 3 weeks, less than 20 at four.

Collection occurred without any documented infections or immune events in donors. Only one count was recorded for this clone. The antigen is not known. Sequencing used immunoSEQ multiplex PCR; TCRdb keeps in-frame clones, though not all of them. The sample carries around 85,000 clones, 75% to 90% recorded once. The source of this sequence is a person aged 18 to 70 in good health. Sample: blood.

The CDR3 nucleotides read TGTGCCAGCAGTGAATCGCGGGAGGGCCTTAGTGAGCAGTTCTTC. Protein: CASSESREGLSEQFF. V usage is TRBV2 and J usage is TRBJ2-1; TRBD2 agrees at 9 bases. CDR3 length equals 15 residues. Trimming took 2 bases from V and 9 from J; bases not matched to a gene: 8. Germline V lookup: CDR1 SNHLY, CDR2 FYNNEI.